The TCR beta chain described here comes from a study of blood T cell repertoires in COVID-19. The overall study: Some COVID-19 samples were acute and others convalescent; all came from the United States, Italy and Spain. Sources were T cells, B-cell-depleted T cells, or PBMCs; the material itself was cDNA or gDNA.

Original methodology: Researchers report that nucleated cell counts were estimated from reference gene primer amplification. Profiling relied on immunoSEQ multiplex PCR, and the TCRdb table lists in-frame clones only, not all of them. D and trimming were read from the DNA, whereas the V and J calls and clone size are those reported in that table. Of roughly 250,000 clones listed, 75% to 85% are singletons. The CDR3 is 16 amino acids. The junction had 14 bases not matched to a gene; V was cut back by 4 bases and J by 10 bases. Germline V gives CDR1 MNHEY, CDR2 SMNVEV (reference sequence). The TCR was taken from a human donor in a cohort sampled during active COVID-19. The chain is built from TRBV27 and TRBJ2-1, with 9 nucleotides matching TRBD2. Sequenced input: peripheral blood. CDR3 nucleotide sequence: TGTGCCAGCAGTTCTCCCTTAGCGGGAGTCCGCCAAGAGCAGTTCTTC. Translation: CASSSPLAGVRQEQFF.